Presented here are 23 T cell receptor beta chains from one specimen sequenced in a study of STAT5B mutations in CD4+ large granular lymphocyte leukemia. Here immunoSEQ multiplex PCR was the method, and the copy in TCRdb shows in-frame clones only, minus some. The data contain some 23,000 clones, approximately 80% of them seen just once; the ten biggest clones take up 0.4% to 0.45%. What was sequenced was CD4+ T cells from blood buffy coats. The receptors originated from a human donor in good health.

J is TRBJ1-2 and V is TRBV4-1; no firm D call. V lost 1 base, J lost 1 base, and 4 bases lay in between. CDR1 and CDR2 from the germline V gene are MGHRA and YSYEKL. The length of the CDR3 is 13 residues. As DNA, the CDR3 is TGCGCCAGCAGCCAAGGCCTTAACTATGGCTACACCTTC. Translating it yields CASSQGLNYGYTF.

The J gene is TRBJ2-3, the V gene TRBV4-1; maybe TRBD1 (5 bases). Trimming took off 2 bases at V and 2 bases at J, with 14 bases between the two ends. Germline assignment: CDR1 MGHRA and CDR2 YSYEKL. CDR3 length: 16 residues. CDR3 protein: CASSQSGQDNTDTQYF. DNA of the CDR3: TGCGCCAGCAGCCAATCGGGCCAGGACAACACAGATACGCAGTATTTT.

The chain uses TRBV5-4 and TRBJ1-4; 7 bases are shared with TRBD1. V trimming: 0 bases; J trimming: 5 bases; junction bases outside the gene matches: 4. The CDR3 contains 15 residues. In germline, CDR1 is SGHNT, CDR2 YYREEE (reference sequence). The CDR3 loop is CASSLGGQTNEKLFF. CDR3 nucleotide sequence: TGTGCCAGCAGCTTGGGGGGACAGACGAATGAAAAACTGTTTTTT.

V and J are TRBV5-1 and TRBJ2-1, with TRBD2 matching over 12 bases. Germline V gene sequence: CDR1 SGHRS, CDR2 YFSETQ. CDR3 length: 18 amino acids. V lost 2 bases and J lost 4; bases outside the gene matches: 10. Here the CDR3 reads CASSFGLAGGLGYNEQFF. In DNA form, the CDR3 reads TGCGCCAGCAGCTTCGGCCTAGCGGGAGGGCTTGGTTACAATGAGCAGTTCTTC.

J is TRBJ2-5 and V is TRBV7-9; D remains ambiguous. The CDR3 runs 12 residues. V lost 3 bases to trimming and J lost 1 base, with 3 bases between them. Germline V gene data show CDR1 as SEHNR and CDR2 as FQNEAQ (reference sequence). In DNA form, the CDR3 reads TGTGCCAGCAGCTTGGGCCAAGAGACCCAGTACTTC. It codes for CASSLGQETQYF.

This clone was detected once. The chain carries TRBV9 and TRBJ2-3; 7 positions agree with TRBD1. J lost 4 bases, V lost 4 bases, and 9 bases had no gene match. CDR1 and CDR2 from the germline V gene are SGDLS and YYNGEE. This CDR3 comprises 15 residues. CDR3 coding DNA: TGTGCCAGCAGCCCCATTGGACAGGTCGCAGATACGCAGTATTTT. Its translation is CASSPIGQVADTQYF.

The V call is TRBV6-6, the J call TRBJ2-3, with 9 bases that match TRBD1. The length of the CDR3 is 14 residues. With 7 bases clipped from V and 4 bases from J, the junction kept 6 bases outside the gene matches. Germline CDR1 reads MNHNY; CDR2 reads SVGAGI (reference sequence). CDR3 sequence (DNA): TGTGCCAGCAATACAGGGGGCAGGGCAGATACGCAGTATTTT. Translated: CASNTGGRADTQYF.

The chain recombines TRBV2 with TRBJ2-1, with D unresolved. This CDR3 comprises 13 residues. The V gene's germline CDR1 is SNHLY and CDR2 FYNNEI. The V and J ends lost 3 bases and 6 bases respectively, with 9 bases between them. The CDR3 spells CASSEVRVNEQFF. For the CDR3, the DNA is TGTGCCAGCAGTGAGGTTCGGGTCAATGAGCAGTTCTTC. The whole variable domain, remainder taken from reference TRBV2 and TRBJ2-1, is EPEVTQTPSHQVTQMGQEVILRCVPISNHLYFYWYRQILGQKVEFLVSFYNNEISEKSEIFDDQFSVERPDGSNFTLKIRSTKLEDSAMYFCASSEVRVNEQFFGPGTRLTVL.

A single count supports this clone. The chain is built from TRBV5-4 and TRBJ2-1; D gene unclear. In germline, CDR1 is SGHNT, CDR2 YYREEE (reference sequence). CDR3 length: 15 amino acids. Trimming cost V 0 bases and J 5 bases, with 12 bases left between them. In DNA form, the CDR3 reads TGTGCCAGCAGCTTGGGGCTAAGGGATGACAATGAGCAGTTCTTC. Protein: CASSLGLRDDNEQFF.

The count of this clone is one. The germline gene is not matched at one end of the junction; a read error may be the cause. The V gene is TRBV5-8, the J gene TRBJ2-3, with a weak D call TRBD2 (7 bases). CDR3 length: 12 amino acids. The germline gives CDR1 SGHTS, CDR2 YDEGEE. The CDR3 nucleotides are TGTGCCAGCAGCAAGAGACGGGGGGCGACCATTTTT. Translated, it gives CASSKRRGATIF.

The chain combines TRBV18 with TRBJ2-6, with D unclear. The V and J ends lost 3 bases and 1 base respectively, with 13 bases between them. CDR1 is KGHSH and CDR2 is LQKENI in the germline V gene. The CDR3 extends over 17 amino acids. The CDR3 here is CASSPDLGVSGANVLTF. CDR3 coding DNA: TGTGCCAGCTCACCGGACCTTGGGGTTTCTGGGGCCAACGTCCTGACTTTC.

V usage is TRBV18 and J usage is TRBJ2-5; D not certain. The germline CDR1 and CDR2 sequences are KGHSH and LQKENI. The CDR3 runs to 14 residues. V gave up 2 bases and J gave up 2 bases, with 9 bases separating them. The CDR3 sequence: CASSPSYQQETQYF. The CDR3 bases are TGTGCCAGCTCACCAAGTTATCAACAAGAGACCCAGTACTTC.

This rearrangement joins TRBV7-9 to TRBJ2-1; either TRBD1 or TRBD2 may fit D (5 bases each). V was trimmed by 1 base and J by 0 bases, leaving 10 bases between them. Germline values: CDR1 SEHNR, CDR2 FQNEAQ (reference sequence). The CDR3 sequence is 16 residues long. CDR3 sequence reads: CASSLGGGGSYNEQFF. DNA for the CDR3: TGTGCCAGCAGCTTAGGGGGCGGAGGCTCCTACAATGAGCAGTTCTTC. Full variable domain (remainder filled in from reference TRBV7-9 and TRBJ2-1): DTGVSQNPRHKITKRGQNVTFRCDPISEHNRLYWYRQTLGQGPEFLTYFQNEAQLEKSRLLSDRFSAERPKGSFSTLEIQRTEQGDSAMYLCASSLGGGGSYNEQFFGPGTRLTVL.

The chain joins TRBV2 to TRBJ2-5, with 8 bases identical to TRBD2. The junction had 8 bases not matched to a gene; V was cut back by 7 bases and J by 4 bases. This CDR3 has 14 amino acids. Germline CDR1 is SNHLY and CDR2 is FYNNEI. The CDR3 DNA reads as TGTGCCAGCAAGGGAGCGGGAGTGACAGAGACCCAGTACTTC. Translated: CASKGAGVTETQYF.

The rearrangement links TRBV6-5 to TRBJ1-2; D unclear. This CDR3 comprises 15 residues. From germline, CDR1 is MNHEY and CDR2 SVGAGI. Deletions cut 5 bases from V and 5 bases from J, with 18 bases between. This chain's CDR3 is CASSRYSRGPYGYTF. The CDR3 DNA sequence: TGTGCCAGCAGTCGCTATTCGCGGGGTCCTTATGGCTACACCTTC.

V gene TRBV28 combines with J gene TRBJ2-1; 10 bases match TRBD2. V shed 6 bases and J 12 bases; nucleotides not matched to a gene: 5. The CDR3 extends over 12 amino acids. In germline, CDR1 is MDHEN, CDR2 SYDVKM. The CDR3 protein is CASRQAGGWQFF. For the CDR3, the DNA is TGTGCCAGCAGGCAAGCGGGAGGGTGGCAGTTCTTC.

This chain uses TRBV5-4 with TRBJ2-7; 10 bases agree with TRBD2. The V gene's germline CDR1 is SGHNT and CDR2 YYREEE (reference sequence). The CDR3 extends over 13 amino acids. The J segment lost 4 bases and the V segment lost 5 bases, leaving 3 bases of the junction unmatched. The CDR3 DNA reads TGTGCCAGCAGGCCTAGCGGGAGTTACGAGCAGTACTTC. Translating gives CASRPSGSYEQYF.

CDR3 bases: TGTGCCAGCAGTTTCGGGTCGAGGGCCGAAGCTTTCTTT. Translating gives CASSFGSRAEAFF. The V call is TRBV28, the J call TRBJ1-1; D remains ambiguous. The CDR3 is 13 amino acids. Germline lookup yields CDR1 MDHEN and CDR2 SYDVKM. V shed 3 bases and J shed 8 bases, with 13 bases lying between them. Full variable domain (remainder filled in from reference TRBV28 and TRBJ1-1): DVKVTQSSRYLVKRTGEKVFLECVQDMDHENMFWYRQDPGLGLRLIYFSYDVKMKEKGDIPEGYSVSREKKERFSLILESASTNQTSMYLCASSFGSRAEAFFGQGTRLTVV.

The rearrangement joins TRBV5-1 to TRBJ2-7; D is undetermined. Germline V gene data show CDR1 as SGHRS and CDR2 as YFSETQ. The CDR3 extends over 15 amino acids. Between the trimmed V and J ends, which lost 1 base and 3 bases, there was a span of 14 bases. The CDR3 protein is CASSLQASSIYEQYF. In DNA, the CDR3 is TGCGCCAGCAGCTTGCAAGCATCCTCGATCTACGAGCAGTACTTC. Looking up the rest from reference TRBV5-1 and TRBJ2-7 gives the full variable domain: KAGVTQTPRYLIKTRGQQVTLSCSPISGHRSVSWYQQTPGQGLQFLFEYFSETQRNKGNFPGRFSGRQFSNSRSEMNVSTLELGDSALYLCASSLQASSIYEQYFGPGTRLTVT.

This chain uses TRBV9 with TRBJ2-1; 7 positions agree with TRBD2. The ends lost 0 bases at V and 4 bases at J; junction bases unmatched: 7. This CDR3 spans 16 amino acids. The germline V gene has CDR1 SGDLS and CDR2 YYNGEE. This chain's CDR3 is CASSVDVGGPYNEQFF. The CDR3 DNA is TGTGCCAGCAGCGTAGATGTGGGAGGGCCTTACAATGAGCAGTTCTTC.

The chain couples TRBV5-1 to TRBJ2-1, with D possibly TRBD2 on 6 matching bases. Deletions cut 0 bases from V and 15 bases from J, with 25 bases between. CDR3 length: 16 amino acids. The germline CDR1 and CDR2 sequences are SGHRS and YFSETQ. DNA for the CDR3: TGCGCCAGCAGCTTGGCATCAGGGATAAGAGAAGGGACTGGGTTCTTC. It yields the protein CASSLASGIREGTGFF. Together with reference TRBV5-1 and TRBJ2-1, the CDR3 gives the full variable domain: KAGVTQTPRYLIKTRGQQVTLSCSPISGHRSVSWYQQTPGQGLQFLFEYFSETQRNKGNFPGRFSGRQFSNSRSEMNVSTLELGDSALYLCASSLASGIREGTGFFGPGTRLTVL.

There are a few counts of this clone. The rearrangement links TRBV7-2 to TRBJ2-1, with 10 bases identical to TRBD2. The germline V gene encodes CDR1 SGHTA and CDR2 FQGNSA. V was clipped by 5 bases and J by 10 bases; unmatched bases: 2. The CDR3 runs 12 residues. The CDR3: CASSLSGREQFF. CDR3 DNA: TGTGCCAGCAGCCTTAGCGGGAGGGAGCAGTTCTTC. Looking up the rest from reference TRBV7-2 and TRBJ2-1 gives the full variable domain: GAGVSQSPSNKVTEKGKDVELRCDPISGHTALYWYRQSLGQGLEFLIYFQGNSAPDKSGLPSDRFSAERTGGSVSTLTIQRTQQEDSAVYLCASSLSGREQFFGPGTRLTVL.

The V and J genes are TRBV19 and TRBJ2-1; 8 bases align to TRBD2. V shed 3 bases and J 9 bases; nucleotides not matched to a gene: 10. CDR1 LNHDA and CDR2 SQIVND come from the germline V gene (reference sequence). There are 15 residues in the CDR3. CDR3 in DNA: TGTGCCAGTAGTATCGTAGCAGCGGGAGCTGGTGAGCAGTTCTTC. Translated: CASSIVAAGAGEQFF.